Below, 32 T cell receptor beta chains from the same sample are listed, as sequenced in a study of T cell responses to AZD1222 COVID-19 vaccine. The table came from immunoSEQ multiplex PCR; TCRdb's copy has only in-frame clones and leaves some out. The table lists about 130,000 clones, just over 85% of them singletons. The sequences come from peripheral blood, collected on day 0 of AZD1222 vaccination. The receptor source for this set is an adult in good health.

The chain is built from TRBV6-5 and TRBJ1-4; D gene ambiguous. This CDR3 region has 14 residues. In germline, CDR1 is MNHEY, CDR2 SVGAGI. V was trimmed by 6 bases and J by 5 bases, leaving 13 bases between them. Here the CDR3 reads CASRETVKNEKLFF. The CDR3 DNA is TGTGCCAGCAGGGAGACCGTAAAGAATGAAAAACTGTTTTTT.

The rearrangement joins TRBV6-2 or TRBV6-3 to TRBJ2-1; D not certain. Germline CDR1 reads MNHEY; CDR2 reads SVGEGT. CDR3 length equals 13 residues. Trimming shortened V by 2 bases and J by 8 bases, and 10 bases separated the two germline ends. The CDR3 nucleotides are TGTGCCAGCAGTTACGATGCGAGCTATGAGCAGTTCTTC. Translating it yields CASSYDASYEQFF.

The rearrangement uses TRBV5-1 and TRBJ1-2; 10 bases fit TRBD1. Germline V gives CDR1 SGHRS, CDR2 YFSETQ. The CDR3 length is 16 residues. The V and J ends lost 3 bases and 7 bases, in that order; junction bases with no gene match: 12. The CDR3 nucleotides read TGCGCCAGCAGCTCGGGTCTGGGGACAGGGGCTTCTGGCTACACCTTC. This codes for CASSSGLGTGASGYTF.

J is TRBJ1-4 and V is TRBV23-1, with 8 bases that match TRBD1. TRBV23-1 is placed among ORFs of uncertain function. This CDR3 has 17 residues. V shed 0 bases, J shed 3 bases, and the junction held 6 bases outside the gene matches. The CDR3 spells CASSQSAGGTANEKLFF. The DNA of the CDR3 is TGCGCCAGCAGTCAATCAGCAGGGGGCACCGCTAATGAAAAACTGTTTTTT.

In the case of this clone: Germline is not matched at one junction end, which may reflect a read error. This chain joins TRBV4-2 and TRBJ2-5, with D hard to call. The germline CDR1 and CDR2 sequences are LGHNA and YNFKEQ. This CDR3 spans 14 amino acids. CDR3: CASSQGYAQGTQYF. As DNA, the CDR3 is TGTGCCAGCAGCCAAGGCTACGCTCAAGGGACCCAGTACTTC.

This chain joins TRBV7-8 and TRBJ2-3, with 11 bases matching TRBD2. Germline CDR1 SGHVS, CDR2 FQNEAQ. The ends lost 4 bases at V and 2 bases at J; junction bases unmatched: 5. The CDR3 has 16 amino acids. CDR3 amino acids: CASSSVAGGFTDTQYF. The CDR3, as DNA: TGTGCCAGCAGCTCAGTAGCGGGGGGGTTCACAGATACGCAGTATTTT.

This chain connects TRBV7-9 to TRBJ2-7; D is undetermined. The V and J ends lost 0 bases and 9 bases respectively, with 9 bases between them. This CDR3 has 12 residues. CDR1 and CDR2 (germline): SEHNR, FQNEAQ (reference sequence). CDR3 residues: CASSLAPTVQYF. The CDR3 nucleotides read TGTGCCAGCAGCTTAGCTCCCACGGTGCAGTACTTC.

This clone was observed a single time. This chain joins TRBV7-2 and TRBJ2-3; 10 positions match TRBD2. Looked up from germline, CDR1 is SGHTA and CDR2 is FQGNSA. The length of the CDR3 is 15 residues. Germline trimming cut 5 bases from V and 5 bases from J; bases unmatched to any gene: 7. DNA of the CDR3: TGTGCCAGCAGCCCCAAGCGGGGGGGCCTAGATACGCAGTATTTT. This gives the protein CASSPKRGGLDTQYF. The full variable domain, with the rest looked up from reference TRBV7-2 and TRBJ2-3, is GAGVSQSPSNKVTEKGKDVELRCDPISGHTALYWYRQSLGQGLEFLIYFQGNSAPDKSGLPSDRFSAERTGGSVSTLTIQRTQQEDSAVYLCASSPKRGGLDTQYFGPGTRLTVL.

The V and J genes are TRBV7-9 and TRBJ1-6, with a possible D match to TRBD1 (5 bases). Germline CDR1 is SEHNR and CDR2 is FQNEAQ (reference sequence). This CDR3 has 18 amino acids. Trimming pared 2 bases from V and 7 bases from J, leaving 21 bases between. The CDR3 loop is CASSLLPDSRRGNSPLHF. The DNA for the CDR3 is TGTGCCAGCAGCTTACTCCCCGACAGTCGTCGGGGGAATTCACCCCTCCACTTT.

The chain recombines TRBV11-2 with TRBJ2-7; D call uncertain. The V end lost 4 bases, the J end lost 3 bases, and 7 bases lay between the germline ends. From germline, CDR1 is SGHAT and CDR2 FQNNGV. This CDR3 is built from 12 residues. CDR3 coding DNA: TGTGCCAGCAGCTCCCTAGACTACGAGCAGTACTTC. The encoded protein is CASSSLDYEQYF. Filled out from reference TRBV11-2 and TRBJ2-7, the complete variable domain reads EAGVAQSPRYKIIEKRQSVAFWCNPISGHATLYWYQQILGQGPKLLIQFQNNGVVDDSQLPKDRFSAERLKGVDSTLKIQPAKLEDSAVYLCASSSLDYEQYFGPGTRLTVT.

The chain employs TRBV7-2 and TRBJ2-7; D uncertain. This CDR3 region has 13 residues. V was shortened by 5 bases and J by 3 bases, with 11 bases between the two germline ends. Germline CDR1 SGHTA, CDR2 FQGNSA. The CDR3 DNA reads TGTGCCAGCAGCGAGCCCGCAGGCTACGAGCAGTACTTC. Translated: CASSEPAGYEQYF.

DNA of the CDR3: TGTGCCAGCAGCGTAGAGGGGGCGCGGGGCGAGCAGTACTTC. Translation gives CASSVEGARGEQYF. The chain couples TRBV9 to TRBJ2-7; a possible D gene is TRBD1 (7 bases). This CDR3 has 14 residues. Per the germline V gene, CDR1 is SGDLS and CDR2 is YYNGEE. The germline V and J ends were trimmed by 0 bases and 6 bases, with 13 bases remaining between them.

This clone was seen only a few times. The rearrangement joins TRBV6-5 to TRBJ2-7; the D gene is possibly TRBD1 (6 bases). Germline loops: CDR1 MNHEY, CDR2 SVGAGI. The CDR3 sequence is 14 residues long. The V end was cut by 2 bases, the J end by 3 bases, with 11 bases between. CDR3 sequence reads: CASSYGSGVYEQYF. CDR3 in DNA: TGTGCCAGCAGTTACGGTTCAGGGGTCTACGAGCAGTACTTC.

The table lists this clone with a count of one. Written as DNA, the CDR3 is TGTGCCAGCAGCGTACCGGGACAGGGGGCGCCTAAGCAGTACTTC. Translation gives CASSVPGQGAPKQYF. The chain recombines TRBV5-4 with TRBJ2-7; 12 positions match TRBD1. The J segment lost 8 bases and the V segment lost 4 bases, leaving 10 bases of the junction unmatched. The CDR3 loop spans 15 amino acids. Germline CDR1 and CDR2: SGHNT and YYREEE (reference sequence). The full variable domain, rest sourced from reference TRBV5-4 and TRBJ2-7, is ETGVTQSPTHLIKTRGQQVTLRCSSQSGHNTVSWYQQALGQGPQFIFQYYREEENGRGNFPPRFSGLQFPNYSSELNVNALELDDSALYLCASSVPGQGAPKQYFGPGTRLTVT.

The chain joins TRBV4-3 to TRBJ2-2, with D unclear. The V gene's germline CDR1 is LGHNA and CDR2 YSLEER. The CDR3 sequence is 16 residues long. V lost 1 base and J lost 5, with 14 bases in between. The CDR3 bases are TGCGCCAGCAGCCAAGCTTTCACAGCCGGGACCGGGGAGCTGTTTTTT. Encoded protein: CASSQAFTAGTGELFF.

The chain couples TRBV7-6 to TRBJ1-5; maybe TRBD1 (5 bases). This CDR3 is 17 amino acids long. V was shortened by 1 base and J by 1 base, with 14 bases between the two germline ends. CDR1 and CDR2 (germline): SGHVS, FNYEAQ. CDR3 nucleotides: TGTGCCAGCAGCTTAGGTGTGACAGACATAAGCAATCAGCCCCAGCATTTT. As protein: CASSLGVTDISNQPQHF.

This clone is a singleton in its sample. The J gene is TRBJ2-5, the V gene TRBV7-9, with D possibly being TRBD2 (6 bases). Trimming removed 5 bases from V and 5 bases from J, with 15 bases in between. This CDR3 is 14 amino acids long. Germline lookup yields CDR1 SEHNR and CDR2 FQNEAQ (reference sequence). CDR3 DNA: TGTGCCAGCAGCACCGGGACTCTGGGGGAGACCCAGTACTTC. Residues: CASSTGTLGETQYF.

This clone was detected only a few times. The chain carries TRBV30 and TRBJ1-4; no reliable D call. The germline gives CDR1 GTSNPN, CDR2 SVGIG (reference sequence). The CDR3 totals 14 residues. V shed 0 bases and J shed 0 bases, with 5 bases lying between them. In DNA form, the CDR3 reads TGTGCCTGGAGTGTATCCTCAACTAATGAAAAACTGTTTTTT. This translates into CAWSVSSTNEKLFF.

The chain is built from TRBV18 and TRBJ1-2, with D perhaps matching TRBD1 (6 bases). The V gene lost 2 bases and the J gene lost 6 bases, with 19 bases spanning the gap. CDR1 is KGHSH, CDR2 LQKENI, per germline. The length of the CDR3 is 16 residues. CDR3 coding DNA: TGTGCCAGCTCACCAGGGACAAGGGGAATTACGGATGGCTACACCTTC. Its protein product is CASSPGTRGITDGYTF.

V usage is TRBV28 and J usage is TRBJ1-5; no definite D call. The germline gives CDR1 MDHEN, CDR2 SYDVKM. The CDR3 extends over 14 amino acids. V was shortened by 6 bases and J by 4 bases, with 13 bases between the two germline ends. Written as DNA, the CDR3 is TGTGCCAGCAGCACCCCCGGAAAAAATCAGCCCCAGCATTTT. It is translated as CASSTPGKNQPQHF.

This chain connects TRBV7-2 to TRBJ2-7; D uncertain. Germline V CDR1 and CDR2: SGHTA, FQGNSA. This CDR3 spans 15 amino acids. V was clipped by 5 bases and J by 3 bases, with 17 bases between them. CDR3 loop: CASSLDLTSSYEQYF. Here the CDR3 DNA reads TGTGCCAGCAGCCTTGATTTAACTTCAAGCTACGAGCAGTACTTC.

The gene calls are TRBV6-5 and TRBJ2-1; D is ambiguous. Germline V lookup: CDR1 MNHEY, CDR2 SVGAGI. V was trimmed by 0 bases and J by 9 bases, leaving 15 bases between them. The CDR3 spans 15 residues. Written as DNA, the CDR3 is TGTGCCAGCAGTTACTCGGGAAACTCCGGCGGTGAGCAGTTCTTC. It encodes CASSYSGNSGGEQFF.

CDR3 sequence (DNA): TGTGCCAGCAGTTATAAGGGCGGCGGGGGGCGATATGGCTACACCTTC. It translates to CASSYKGGGGRYGYTF. The genes are TRBV6-5 and TRBJ1-2; a possible D gene is TRBD1 (6 bases). The CDR3 totals 16 residues. Germline loops: CDR1 MNHEY, CDR2 SVGAGI. With 3 bases removed from V and 5 bases from J, the gap between germline ends came to 19 bases.

A few counts support this clone. The chain has TRBV5-6 and TRBJ2-7; a possible D gene is TRBD1 (6 bases). This CDR3 is 15 amino acids long. Germline V gene sequence: CDR1 SGHDT, CDR2 YYEEEE. V lost 4 bases to trimming and J lost 3 bases, with 17 bases between them. This chain's CDR3 is CASSPRMTGNYEQYF. For the CDR3, the DNA is TGTGCCAGCAGCCCAAGGATGACAGGCAACTACGAGCAGTACTTC.

V is TRBV9 and J is TRBJ1-2, with D possibly being TRBD1 (5 bases). The CDR3 spans 16 residues. Per germline, CDR1 SGDLS and CDR2 YYNGEE. Trimming stripped 0 bases from V and 1 base from J, with 13 bases between. The CDR3: CASSVAAGSSNYGYTF. In DNA form, the CDR3 reads TGTGCCAGCAGCGTAGCGGCAGGGAGTAGTAACTATGGCTACACCTTC.

The J gene is TRBJ1-1, the V gene TRBV27, with a tentative D call TRBD1 (6 bases). Germline V gene lookup returns CDR1 MNHEY and CDR2 SMNVEV (reference sequence). The V gene lost 7 bases and the J gene lost 4 bases, with 19 bases spanning the gap. The CDR3 covers 15 residues. The CDR3 coding sequence is TGTGCCAGCACTCCATTAGGGGGGGGCCCCACTGAAGCTTTCTTT. This codes for CASTPLGGGPTEAFF.

The chain carries TRBV19 and TRBJ1-1, with D unresolved. V was trimmed by 6 bases and J by 1 base, leaving 15 bases between them. The CDR3 runs 15 residues. Germline V lookup: CDR1 LNHDA, CDR2 SQIVND (reference sequence). The CDR3 DNA reads as TGTGCCAGTAGCTTTCCCAGTGCGGGGAACACTGAAGCTTTCTTT. As protein: CASSFPSAGNTEAFF.

V and J are TRBV10-1 and TRBJ1-2; D unclear. V lost 0 bases, J lost 4 bases, and 6 bases lay in between. This CDR3 has 13 residues. The germline CDR1 and CDR2 sequences are WNHNN and SYGVQD (reference sequence). For the CDR3, the DNA is TGCGCCAGCAGTGAGTCGGCCCTCTATGGCTACACCTTC. This sequence encodes CASSESALYGYTF.

The gene calls are TRBV7-2 and TRBJ2-3; TRBD2 is a possible D gene (6 bases). CDR1 is SGHTA, CDR2 FQGNSA, per germline. Trimming shortened V by 4 bases and J by 9 bases, and 20 bases separated the two germline ends. The CDR3 extends over 15 amino acids. The CDR3 bases are TGTGCCAGCAGCTCTCCTCGGAGGGCGGCCGGGACGCAGTATTTT. It encodes CASSSPRRAAGTQYF.

The genes are TRBV28 and TRBJ1-2; 7 bases are shared with TRBD1. The CDR3 loop spans 12 amino acids. J lost 8 bases, V lost 11 bases, and 11 bases had no gene match. Germline V lookup: CDR1 MDHEN, CDR2 SYDVKM. Here the CDR3 reads CASERGPHGYTF. CDR3 sequence (DNA): TGTGCCTCCGAGAGGGGGCCCCACGGCTACACCTTC.

This clone was observed many times. Other DNA sequences of this sample code for an identical CDR3. V usage is TRBV5-1 and J usage is TRBJ1-3; 7 positions match TRBD1. V dropped 7 bases and J dropped 4; count of bases not matched to a gene: 8. Germline V gene data show CDR1 as SGHRS and CDR2 as YFSETQ. CDR3 length equals 14 residues. In DNA form, the CDR3 reads TGCGCCAGCTCAGGGGGAAGCCCAGGAAACACCATATATTTT. As protein: CASSGGSPGNTIYF. Looking up the rest from reference TRBV5-1 and TRBJ1-3 gives the full variable domain: KAGVTQTPRYLIKTRGQQVTLSCSPISGHRSVSWYQQTPGQGLQFLFEYFSETQRNKGNFPGRFSGRQFSNSRSEMNVSTLELGDSALYLCASSGGSPGNTIYFGEGSWLTVV.

This clone is a singleton in its sample. The chain employs TRBV7-9 and TRBJ1-1; 8 nucleotides align to TRBD1. V shed 3 bases, J shed 5 bases, and the junction held 5 bases outside the gene matches. The germline V gene has CDR1 SEHNR and CDR2 FQNEAQ (reference sequence). CDR3 length equals 14 residues. This chain's CDR3 is CASSFMTGETEAFF. The CDR3, as DNA: TGTGCCAGCAGCTTCATGACAGGGGAAACTGAAGCTTTCTTT. The full variable domain, in which reference TRBV7-9 and TRBJ1-1 provide the parts outside the CDR3, is DTGVSQNPRHKITKRGQNVTFRCDPISEHNRLYWYRQTLGQGPEFLTYFQNEAQLEKSRLLSDRFSAERPKGSFSTLEIQRTEQGDSAMYLCASSFMTGETEAFFGQGTRLTVV.